The 17 T cell receptor beta chains below all came from one sample that was sequenced in a study of cytomegalovirus exposure and HLA in healthy donors. 60 Vbeta and 13 Jbeta primers were used in PCR. Some clones are missing from TCRdb's copy, which holds only in-frame ones; the method was immunoSEQ multiplex PCR. This table holds over 80,000 clones. The sequenced material came from PBMCs. Receptors were obtained from a girl aged 10 to 17 in good health and CMV-seropositive.

J is TRBJ1-1 and V is TRBV29-1, with TRBD1 matching 10 bases. Germline V gives CDR1 SQVTM, CDR2 ANQGSEA. This CDR3 has 12 amino acids. V lost 7 bases, J lost 6 bases, and 5 bases stayed unmatched. The CDR3, as DNA: TGCAGCGGGGACAGGGGTAACGCTGAAGCTTTCTTT. This encodes CSGDRGNAEAFF. Filled out from reference TRBV29-1 and TRBJ1-1, the complete variable domain reads SAVISQKPSRDICQRGTSLTIQCQVDSQVTMMFWYRQQPGQSLTLIATANQGSEATYESGFVIDKFPISRPNLTFSTLTVSNMSPEDSSIYLCSGDRGNAEAFFGQGTRLTVV.

This chain joins TRBV25-1 and TRBJ2-1, with TRBD2 matching 13 bases. With 4 bases clipped from V and 4 bases from J, the junction kept 10 bases outside the gene matches. From germline, CDR1 is MGHDK and CDR2 SYGVNS. This CDR3 contains 18 residues. The DNA of the CDR3 is TGTGCCAGCAGTGCCGGACTAGCGGGGGAGGTCGCGTACAATGAGCAGTTCTTC. This encodes CASSAGLAGEVAYNEQFF.

The V call is TRBV4-2, the J call TRBJ2-2, with D possibly being TRBD2 (7 bases). CDR3 size: 17 residues. Germline V gene sequence: CDR1 LGHNA, CDR2 YNFKEQ. V was trimmed by 4 bases and J by 6 bases, leaving 21 bases between them. This CDR3 is CASSPRGGGGPPGELFF. DNA for the CDR3: TGTGCCAGCAGCCCCCGTGGTGGGGGGGGGCCCCCCGGGGAGCTGTTTTTT.

The chain uses TRBV7-6 and TRBJ1-4, with no clear D. The CDR3 consists of 12 residues. The germline CDR1 and CDR2 sequences are SGHVS and FNYEAQ. V dropped 8 bases and J dropped 11 bases, with 15 bases sitting between them. CDR3 region: CASALPGGKLFF. CDR3 nucleotide sequence: TGTGCCAGCGCCTTGCCGGGAGGGAAACTGTTTTTT.

V gene TRBV10-3 combines with J gene TRBJ1-1; the match to TRBD1 covers 7 bases. The CDR3 is made up of 13 amino acids. Trimming took 2 bases from V and 8 from J; bases not matched to a gene: 5. Germline lookup yields CDR1 ENHRY and CDR2 SYGVKD. CDR3 DNA sequence: TGTGCCATCAGTGAGACAGGGGCCATGGAAGCTTTCTTT. It is translated as CAISETGAMEAFF.

V usage is TRBV14 and J usage is TRBJ1-1, with D perhaps matching TRBD1 (5 bases). The V end was cut by 4 bases, the J end by 3 bases, with 9 bases between. Per the germline V gene, CDR1 is SGHDN and CDR2 is FVKESK. The CDR3 is 13 residues long. The DNA of the CDR3 is TGTGCCAGCAGCCCAAAAGGGGACACTGAAGCTTTCTTT. This sequence encodes CASSPKGDTEAFF.

CDR3 sequence: CASSLAGGQGSEKLFF. The CDR3 DNA sequence: TGTGCCAGCAGCTTGGCGGGGGGACAGGGCAGTGAAAAACTGTTTTTT. The J gene is TRBJ1-4, the V gene TRBV5-8, with 9 bases aligning to TRBD1. This CDR3 spans 16 amino acids. Germline CDR1 SGHTS, CDR2 YDEGEE. The trim removed 0 bases at V and 7 bases at J, leaving 7 bases unmatched.

This sequence joins TRBV4-1 and TRBJ2-1; the D gene is possibly TRBD1 (5 bases). The V and J ends lost 0 bases and 6 bases respectively, with 6 bases between them. Germline V gives CDR1 MGHRA, CDR2 YSYEKL. The CDR3 sequence is 13 residues long. In nucleotides, the CDR3 is TGCGCCAGCAGCCAAGATCAGGGCAATGAGCAGTTCTTC. It encodes CASSQDQGNEQFF.

The V gene is TRBV7-2, the J gene TRBJ1-1; D gene uncertain. V was shortened by 1 base and J by 0 bases, with 6 bases between the two germline ends. Germline CDR1 SGHTA, CDR2 FQGNSA. The CDR3 totals 14 residues. This CDR3 reads CASSLGQVNTEAFF. The CDR3 DNA reads TGTGCCAGCAGCTTAGGCCAGGTGAACACTGAAGCTTTCTTT.

With regard to this clone: Other DNA variants within this sample encode the same CDR3. In DNA, the CDR3 is TGTGCCAGCAGCGAGGGCGGTTGGACAGATACGCAGTATTTT. Translating it yields CASSEGGWTDTQYF. J is TRBJ2-3 and V is TRBV6-6, with D possibly being TRBD2 (5 bases). Trimming stripped 6 bases from V and 3 bases from J, with 13 bases between. The CDR3 extends over 14 amino acids. Germline CDR1 reads MNHNY; CDR2 reads SVGAGI (reference sequence).

The rearrangement uses TRBV7-8 and TRBJ1-2; TRBD1 is a possible D gene (6 bases). The CDR3 runs 13 residues. Deletions cut 5 bases from V and 7 bases from J, with 14 bases between. CDR1 and CDR2 (germline): SGHVS, FQNEAQ. The CDR3 protein is CASSHRGAAGYTF. As DNA, the CDR3 is TGTGCCAGCAGCCACCGGGGGGCTGCTGGCTACACCTTC.

J is TRBJ1-2 and V is TRBV11-2; the D is unclear. The germline CDR1 and CDR2 sequences are SGHAT and FQNNGV. The CDR3 spans 13 residues. V lost 4 bases, J lost 6 bases, and 12 bases lay in between. The CDR3 here is CASSSGDSHGYTF. CDR3 nucleotides: TGTGCCAGCAGCTCCGGAGATTCCCATGGCTACACCTTC.

The chain recombines TRBV19 with TRBJ1-2, with D hard to call. This CDR3 region has 15 residues. Germline CDR1 is LNHDA and CDR2 is SQIVND (reference sequence). The V end lost 4 bases, the J end lost 3 bases, and 15 bases lay between the germline ends. The CDR3 loop is CASSTASGGYYGYTF. For the CDR3, the DNA is TGTGCCAGTAGTACTGCTTCTGGAGGATACTATGGCTACACCTTC.

This chain connects TRBV19 to TRBJ1-1; 8 bases agree with TRBD1. CDR1 and CDR2 from the germline V gene are LNHDA and SQIVND (reference sequence). CDR3 length: 13 residues. The V and J ends lost 2 bases and 6 bases, in that order; junction bases with no gene match: 2. The CDR3 reads CASSIQGAPEAFF. In nucleotides, the CDR3 is TGTGCCAGTAGTATACAGGGGGCCCCTGAAGCTTTCTTT.

The chain joins TRBV5-1 to TRBJ1-4; D gene unclear. The CDR3 spans 17 residues. Per germline, CDR1 SGHRS and CDR2 YFSETQ. Trimming took off 1 base at V and 1 base at J, with 14 bases between the two ends. DNA of the CDR3: TGCGCCAGCAGCTTGTCCGTTGGCAGTGAAACTAATGAAAAACTGTTTTTT. Translation: CASSLSVGSETNEKLFF.

V usage is TRBV4-2 and J usage is TRBJ2-6, with 13 nucleotides matching TRBD2. The junction had 13 bases not matched to a gene; V was cut back by 4 bases and J by 7 bases. The CDR3 totals 19 residues. From germline, CDR1 is LGHNA and CDR2 YNFKEQ. The CDR3 spells CASSPQTSGGSISANVLTF. CDR3 bases: TGTGCCAGCAGCCCGCAGACTAGCGGGGGGTCCATCAGTGCCAACGTCCTGACTTTC.

The chain recombines TRBV6-6 with TRBJ2-3, with 7 bases identical to TRBD2. The length of the CDR3 is 15 residues. Germline trimming cut 5 bases from V and 0 bases from J; bases unmatched to any gene: 5. Germline V gene sequence: CDR1 MNHNY, CDR2 SVGAGI (reference sequence). CDR3 region: CASSTGGISTDTQYF. The CDR3 nucleotides are TGTGCCAGCAGTACGGGAGGAATTAGCACAGATACGCAGTATTTT.